This T cell receptor beta chain is drawn from a study of cytomegalovirus exposure and HLA in healthy donors. 60 Vbeta and 13 Jbeta primers were used in PCR. Profiled with immunoSEQ multiplex PCR; TCRdb holds only in-frame clones, not every one. In the table there are about 94,000 clones, 65% to 80% of which are singletons. The CDR3 length is 15 residues. J lost 1 base, V lost 1 base, and 3 bases had no gene match. CDR1 is SGHAT, CDR2 FQNNGV, per germline. This receptor was obtained from a man aged 35 to 55 in good health and CMV-seropositive. The genes are TRBV11-2 and TRBJ1-1; 7 nucleotides line up with TRBD1. Sequencing was done on a sample of PBMCs. CDR3 amino acids: CASSLAQGGNTEAFF. Here the CDR3 DNA reads TGTGCCAGCAGCTTAGCTCAGGGGGGGAACACTGAAGCTTTCTTT. Full variable domain (rest looked up from reference TRBV11-2 and TRBJ1-1): EAGVAQSPRYKIIEKRQSVAFWCNPISGHATLYWYQQILGQGPKLLIQFQNNGVVDDSQLPKDRFSAERLKGVDSTLKIQPAKLEDSAVYLCASSLAQGGNTEAFFGQGTRLTVV.